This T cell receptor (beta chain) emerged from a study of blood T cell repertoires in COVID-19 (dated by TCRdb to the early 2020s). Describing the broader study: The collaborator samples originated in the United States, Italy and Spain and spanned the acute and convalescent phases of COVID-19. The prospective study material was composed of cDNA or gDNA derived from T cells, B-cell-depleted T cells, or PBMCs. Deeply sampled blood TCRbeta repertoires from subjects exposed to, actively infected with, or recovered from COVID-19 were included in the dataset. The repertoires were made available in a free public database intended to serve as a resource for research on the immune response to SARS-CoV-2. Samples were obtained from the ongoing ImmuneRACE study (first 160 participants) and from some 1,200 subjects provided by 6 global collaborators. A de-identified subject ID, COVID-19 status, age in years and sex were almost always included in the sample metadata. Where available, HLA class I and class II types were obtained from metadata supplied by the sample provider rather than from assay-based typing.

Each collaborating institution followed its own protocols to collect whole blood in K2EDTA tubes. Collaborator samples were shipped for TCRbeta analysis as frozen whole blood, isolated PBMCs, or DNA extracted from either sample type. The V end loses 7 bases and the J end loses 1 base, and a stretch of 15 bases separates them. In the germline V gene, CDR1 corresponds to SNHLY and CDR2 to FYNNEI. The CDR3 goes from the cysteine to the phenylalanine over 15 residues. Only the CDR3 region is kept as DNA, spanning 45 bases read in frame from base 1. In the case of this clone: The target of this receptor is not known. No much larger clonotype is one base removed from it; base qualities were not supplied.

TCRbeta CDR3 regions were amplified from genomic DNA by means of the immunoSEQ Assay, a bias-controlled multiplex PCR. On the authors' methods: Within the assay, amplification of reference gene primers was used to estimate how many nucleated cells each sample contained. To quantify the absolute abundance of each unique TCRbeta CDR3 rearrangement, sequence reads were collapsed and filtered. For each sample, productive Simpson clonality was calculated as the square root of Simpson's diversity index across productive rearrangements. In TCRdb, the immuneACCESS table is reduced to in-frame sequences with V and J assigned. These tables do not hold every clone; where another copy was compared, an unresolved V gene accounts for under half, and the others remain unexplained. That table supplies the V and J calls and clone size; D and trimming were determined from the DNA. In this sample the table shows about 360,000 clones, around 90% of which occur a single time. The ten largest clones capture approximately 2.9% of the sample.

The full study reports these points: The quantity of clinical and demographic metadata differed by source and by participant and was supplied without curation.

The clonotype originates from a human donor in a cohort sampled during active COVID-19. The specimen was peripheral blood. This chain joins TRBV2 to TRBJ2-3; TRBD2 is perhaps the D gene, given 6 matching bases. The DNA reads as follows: TGTGCCAGCAATATGGCTAGCGCTGGCACAGATACGCAGTATTTT. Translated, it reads CASNMASAGTDTQYF.